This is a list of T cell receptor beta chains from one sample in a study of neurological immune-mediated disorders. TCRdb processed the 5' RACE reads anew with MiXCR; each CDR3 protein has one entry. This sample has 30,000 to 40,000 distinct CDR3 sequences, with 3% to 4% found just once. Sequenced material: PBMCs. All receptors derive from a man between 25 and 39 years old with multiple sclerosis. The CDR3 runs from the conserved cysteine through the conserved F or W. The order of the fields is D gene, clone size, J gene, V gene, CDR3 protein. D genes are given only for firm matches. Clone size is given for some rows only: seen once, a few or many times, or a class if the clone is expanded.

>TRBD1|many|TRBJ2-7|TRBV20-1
CSARRGGAGEQYF
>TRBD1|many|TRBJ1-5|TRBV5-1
CASSLGTGGYNQPQHF
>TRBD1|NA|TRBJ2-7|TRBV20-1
CSALVGTGPYEQYF
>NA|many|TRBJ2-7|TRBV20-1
CSARFDSPDYEQYF
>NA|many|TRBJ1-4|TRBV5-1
CASSLDGAGTEKLFF
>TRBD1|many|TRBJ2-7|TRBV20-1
CSARRGRYEQYF
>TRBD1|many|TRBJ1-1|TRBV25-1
CASRRTGPNTEAFF
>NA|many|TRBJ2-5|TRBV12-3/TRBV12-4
CASTLRGAEVQETQYF
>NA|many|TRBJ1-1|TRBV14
CASSQRRELNTEAFF
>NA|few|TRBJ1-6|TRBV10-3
CAIRPGTAGSPLNF
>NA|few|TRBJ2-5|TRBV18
CASSPRDETQYF
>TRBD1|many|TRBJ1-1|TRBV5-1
CASRPGDRGTEAFF
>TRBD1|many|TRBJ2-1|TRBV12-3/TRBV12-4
CASTRGQGGNEQFF
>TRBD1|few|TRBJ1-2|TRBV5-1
CASSVTGTGYGYTF
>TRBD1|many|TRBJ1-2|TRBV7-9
CASSSTGGDGYTF
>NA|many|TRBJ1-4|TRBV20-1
CSARTAIGKLFF
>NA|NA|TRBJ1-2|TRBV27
CASSPNGREAFYGYTF
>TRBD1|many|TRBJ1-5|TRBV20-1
CSATPLPGRGRLSQPQHF
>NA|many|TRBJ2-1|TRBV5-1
CASSYSGVSYNEQFF
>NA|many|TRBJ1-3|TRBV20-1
CSARRQVAGNTIYF
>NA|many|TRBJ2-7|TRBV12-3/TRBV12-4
CASSFVGTYEQYF
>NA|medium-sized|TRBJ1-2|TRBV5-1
CASSDGGNGYTF
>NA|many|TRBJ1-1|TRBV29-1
CSVDQGLATEAFF
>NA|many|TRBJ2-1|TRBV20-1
CSASWGSGLTGQLTYNEQFF
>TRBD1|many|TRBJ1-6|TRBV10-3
CAISEDRVSPLHF
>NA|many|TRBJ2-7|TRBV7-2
CASSLAVSVGYEQYF
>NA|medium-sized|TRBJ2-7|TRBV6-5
CASSQINPGVGNEQYF
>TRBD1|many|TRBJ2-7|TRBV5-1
CASSLVRTGAGEQYF
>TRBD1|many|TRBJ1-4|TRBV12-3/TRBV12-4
CASRRDRTTNEKLFF
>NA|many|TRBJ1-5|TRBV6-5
CASSYSAPSFGSNQPQHF
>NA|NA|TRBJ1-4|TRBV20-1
CSAIDNVGEKLFF
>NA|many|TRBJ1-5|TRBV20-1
CSARLKRGPAAGLNPSNQPQNF
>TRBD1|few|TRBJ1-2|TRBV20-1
CSAIRQGEDYGYTF
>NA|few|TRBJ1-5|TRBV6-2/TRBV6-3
CASSYDDQPQHF
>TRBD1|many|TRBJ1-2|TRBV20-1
CSARIPDRGTYGYTF
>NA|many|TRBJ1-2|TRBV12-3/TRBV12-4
CASSFRGTRTF
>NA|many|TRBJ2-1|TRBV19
CASKPAEYNEQFF
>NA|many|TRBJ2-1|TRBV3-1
CASSWDVSSYNEQFF
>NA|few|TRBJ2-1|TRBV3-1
CASSQVHEQFF
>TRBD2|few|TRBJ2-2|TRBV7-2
CASSSSGADTGELFF
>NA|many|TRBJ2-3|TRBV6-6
CASSYQGSTDTQYF
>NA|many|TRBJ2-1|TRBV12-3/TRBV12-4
CASSFWRAGRPTDNEQFF
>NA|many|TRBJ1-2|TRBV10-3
CAISDDQGYGYTF
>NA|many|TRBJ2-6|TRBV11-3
CASSLVRFSGANVLTF
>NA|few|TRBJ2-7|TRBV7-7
CASSQGSTYEQYF
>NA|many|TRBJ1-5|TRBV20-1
CSASLLRGNQPQHF
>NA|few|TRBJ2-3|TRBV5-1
CASSLDIAQLSTDTQYF
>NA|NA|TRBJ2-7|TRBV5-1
CASSLAEGSEKYF
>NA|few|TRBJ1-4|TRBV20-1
CSARGSDEKLFF
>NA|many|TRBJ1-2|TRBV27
CASSVRHPYGYTF